The 24 T cell receptor beta chains reported below all come from one sample, sequenced in a study of T cell responses to AZD1222 COVID-19 vaccine. Generated by immunoSEQ multiplex PCR, the TCRdb table keeps only in-frame clones and is missing some. In the table there are about 120,000 clones, 92% of which are singletons. This sample comprised peripheral blood, obtained on day 0 of AZD1222 vaccination. The receptors were gathered from an adult in good health.

This clone was recorded once. V is TRBV6-5 and J is TRBJ1-1, with 9 bases matching TRBD1. V shed 7 bases and J 4 bases; nucleotides not matched to a gene: 4. The CDR3 spans 13 residues. Per the germline V gene, CDR1 is MNHEY and CDR2 is SVGAGI. The CDR3 region is CASIRQGGTEAFF. The CDR3 DNA reads as TGTGCCAGCATCAGACAGGGGGGCACTGAAGCTTTCTTT.

The rearrangement joins TRBV7-6 to TRBJ1-3; 8 positions agree with TRBD1. The CDR3 length is 16 residues. The germline CDR1 and CDR2 sequences are SGHVS and FNYEAQ. V shed 2 bases and J 4 bases; nucleotides not matched to a gene: 7. CDR3 amino acids: CASSLRQGKDGNTIYF. The CDR3 region has the DNA TGTGCCAGCAGCTTAAGACAGGGGAAAGACGGAAACACCATATATTTT.

The chain combines TRBV12-3 or TRBV12-4 with TRBJ1-5; D unresolved. The CDR3 runs 13 residues. Trimming pared 7 bases from V and 3 bases from J, leaving 10 bases between. The CDR3 here is CASIHGYNQPQHF. The DNA of the CDR3 is TGTGCCAGCATACACGGATACAATCAGCCCCAGCATTTT.

The J gene is TRBJ1-5, the V gene TRBV4-1; TRBD1 is a possible D gene (6 bases). The CDR3 loop spans 16 amino acids. The ends were cut back, 0 bases at V and 4 bases at J, with 13 bases in the middle. The germline V gene encodes CDR1 MGHRA and CDR2 YSYEKL. The CDR3: CASSQDPGQSNQPQHF. The CDR3 DNA sequence: TGCGCCAGCAGCCAAGATCCTGGACAGTCAAATCAGCCCCAGCATTTT.

The chain couples TRBV5-5 to TRBJ2-3, with TRBD2 identical over 11 bases. V gave up 5 bases and J gave up 1 base; unmatched junction bases: 3. Germline lookup yields CDR1 SGHKS and CDR2 YYEKEE (reference sequence). The CDR3 loop spans 15 amino acids. The CDR3 DNA sequence: TGTGCCAGCAGGATAGCGGGAGGGGGCACAGATACGCAGTATTTT. Its translation is CASRIAGGGTDTQYF.

The chain uses TRBV7-2 and TRBJ2-1, with 12 bases matching TRBD1. J lost 7 bases, V lost 4 bases, and 8 bases had no gene match. This CDR3 is 16 amino acids long. CDR1 and CDR2 from the germline V gene are SGHTA and FQGNSA. In DNA, the CDR3 is TGTGCCAGCAGCTCCCCGGGACAGGGGGCAGGTAATGAGCAGTTCTTC. Protein sequence: CASSSPGQGAGNEQFF.

The chain links TRBV2 to TRBJ1-2; D gene unclear. Between the trimmed V and J ends, which lost 4 bases and 4 bases, there was a span of 7 bases. Germline-derived CDR1 and CDR2 are SNHLY and FYNNEI. The CDR3 extends over 12 amino acids. The CDR3 is CASSVTGYGYTF. In DNA form, the CDR3 reads TGTGCCAGCAGTGTGACTGGCTATGGCTACACCTTC.

V usage is TRBV7-2 and J usage is TRBJ2-1; D unresolved. The CDR3 contains 14 residues. Looked up from germline, CDR1 is SGHTA and CDR2 is FQGNSA. The ends were cut back, 0 bases at V and 3 bases at J, with 6 bases in the middle. The CDR3 is CASSLAVNYNEQFF. CDR3 DNA: TGTGCCAGCAGCTTAGCGGTCAACTACAATGAGCAGTTCTTC.

This clone appeared a single time. V gene TRBV28 combines with J gene TRBJ2-2; possibly TRBD1 for D (5 bases). The CDR3 contains 20 residues. Trimming pared 1 base from V and 0 bases from J, leaving 21 bases between. The germline CDR1 and CDR2 sequences are MDHEN and SYDVKM. CDR3 nucleotide sequence: TGTGCCAGCAGTTTATTGTTTACTGCTCTACAGGACGCGAACACCGGGGAGCTGTTTTTT. Protein sequence: CASSLLFTALQDANTGELFF. Filled out from reference TRBV28 and TRBJ2-2, the complete variable domain reads DVKVTQSSRYLVKRTGEKVFLECVQDMDHENMFWYRQDPGLGLRLIYFSYDVKMKEKGDIPEGYSVSREKKERFSLILESASTNQTSMYLCASSLLFTALQDANTGELFFGEGSRLTVL.

The chain uses TRBV3-1 (or the pseudogene TRBV3-2) and TRBJ1-6; D is undetermined. The CDR3 sequence is 16 residues long. V gave up 0 bases and J gave up 8 bases, with 14 bases separating them. Germline V lookup: CDR1 LGHDT, CDR2 YNNKEL (reference sequence). The CDR3 nucleotides read TGTGCCAGCAGCCAAGAAGGTCTCCTGGGGTATTCACCCCTCCACTTT. This codes for CASSQEGLLGYSPLHF.

The chain employs TRBV6-1 and TRBJ1-1; D is unresolved. V was pared by 2 bases and J by 4 bases, with 11 bases between. Germline CDR1 reads MNHNS; CDR2 reads SASEGT. This CDR3 has 14 amino acids. Here the CDR3 reads CASSESVYGTEAFF. Written as DNA, the CDR3 is TGTGCCAGCAGTGAAAGTGTGTACGGCACTGAAGCTTTCTTT.

The chain is built from TRBV10-1 and TRBJ2-2, with D hard to call. V lost 3 bases, J lost 4 bases, and 0 bases lay in between. CDR1 and CDR2 (germline): WNHNN, SYGVQD (reference sequence). The CDR3 runs 11 residues. CDR3 nucleotide sequence: TGCGCCAGCAGTGACACCGGGGAGCTGTTTTTT. Protein: CASSDTGELFF.

This chain connects TRBV5-1 to TRBJ2-1; 9 nucleotides agree with TRBD2. The length of the CDR3 is 17 residues. Trimming cost V 4 bases and J 3 bases; bases outside gene matches: 11. CDR1 SGHRS and CDR2 YFSETQ come from the germline V gene. The CDR3 DNA is TGCGCCAGCAGCCAGGGAGGTACTAGCGGGTTCTACAATGAGCAGTTCTTC. It is translated as CASSQGGTSGFYNEQFF.

This chain links TRBV18 with TRBJ2-7, with TRBD2 identical over 9 bases. Germline CDR1 KGHSH, CDR2 LQKENI. This CDR3 contains 14 residues. J was trimmed by 2 bases and V by 6 bases; bases with no gene match: 5. Here the CDR3 DNA reads TGTGCCAGCTCTTCCGGCGGGAGGGCCTACGAGCAGTACTTC. This gives the protein CASSSGGRAYEQYF.

This sequence joins TRBV9 and TRBJ1-6; 7 nucleotides line up with TRBD1. CDR3 length: 16 residues. V shed 0 bases, J shed 6 bases, and the junction held 6 bases outside the gene matches. The germline V gene has CDR1 SGDLS and CDR2 YYNGEE. In DNA form, the CDR3 reads TGTGCCAGCAGCGTAGAACCGACAGGGATTAATTCACCCCTCCACTTT. Residues: CASSVEPTGINSPLHF.

This chain uses TRBV3-1 (or the pseudogene TRBV3-2) with TRBJ2-3; the D is unclear. V gave up 4 bases and J gave up 6 bases, with 20 bases separating them. Germline V gives CDR1 LGHDT, CDR2 YNNKEL (reference sequence). The CDR3 covers 16 residues. CDR3 sequence reads: CASSPSTDPPRDTQYF. The CDR3 DNA reads TGTGCCAGCAGCCCCTCTACGGATCCGCCGAGGGATACGCAGTATTTT.

The chain carries TRBV9 and TRBJ2-3; TRBD2 matches at 14 bases. Germline V CDR1 and CDR2: SGDLS, YYNGEE. V gave up 4 bases and J gave up 0 bases; unmatched junction bases: 7. The CDR3 consists of 18 residues. The CDR3 nucleotides read TGTGCCAGCAGCCTATCGACTAGCGGGGGGGCTAGCACAGATACGCAGTATTTT. Translating gives CASSLSTSGGASTDTQYF. Using reference TRBV9 and TRBJ2-3 for the parts outside the CDR3, the full variable domain is DSGVTQTPKHLITATGQRVTLRCSPRSGDLSVYWYQQSLDQGLQFLIQYYNGEERAKGNILERFSAQQFPDLHSELNLSSLELGDSALYFCASSLSTSGGASTDTQYFGPGTRLTVL.

The rearrangement joins TRBV19 to TRBJ1-6; weak D call: TRBD1 (6 bases). CDR1 LNHDA and CDR2 SQIVND come from the germline V gene (reference sequence). With 5 bases removed from V and 0 bases from J, the gap between germline ends came to 11 bases. The CDR3 has 16 amino acids. DNA for the CDR3: TGTGCCAGTAGTCCAAGACAGGACTCCTATAATTCACCCCTCCACTTT. As protein: CASSPRQDSYNSPLHF.

The rearrangement uses TRBV18 and TRBJ2-1, with 11 bases that match TRBD2. CDR1 KGHSH and CDR2 LQKENI come from the germline V gene. V was pared by 5 bases and J by 7 bases, with 4 bases of the junction left unmatched. The CDR3 extends over 14 amino acids. This CDR3 reads CASSMTSGINEQFF. The CDR3 region has the DNA TGTGCCAGCTCAATGACTAGCGGGATAAATGAGCAGTTCTTC.

This clone was found once. This sequence joins TRBV18 and TRBJ1-4; 10 bases match TRBD1. CDR1 is KGHSH and CDR2 is LQKENI in the germline V gene. Unmatched junction bases numbered 7, after V lost 0 bases and J lost 3 bases. CDR3 length: 18 residues. The CDR3 reads CASSPPGQGNRANEKLFF. The CDR3, as DNA: TGTGCCAGCTCACCACCGGGACAGGGGAATCGAGCTAATGAAAAACTGTTTTTT. The full variable domain, with the rest looked up from reference TRBV18 and TRBJ1-4, is NAGVMQNPRHLVRRRGQEARLRCSPMKGHSHVYWYRQLPEEGLKFMVYLQKENIIDESGMPKERFSAEFPKEGPSILRIQQVVRGDSAAYFCASSPPGQGNRANEKLFFGSGTQLSVL.

The chain links TRBV9 to TRBJ2-7; tentatively, D is TRBD1 or TRBD2 (5 bases each). Germline loops: CDR1 SGDLS, CDR2 YYNGEE. Trimming took 0 bases from V and 0 from J, leaving 13 bases between them. The length of the CDR3 is 16 residues. The CDR3, as DNA: TGTGCCAGCAGCGTAGCTGGGACGTCGAGCTCCTACGAGCAGTACTTC. This codes for CASSVAGTSSSYEQYF. Full variable domain (remainder filled in from reference TRBV9 and TRBJ2-7): DSGVTQTPKHLITATGQRVTLRCSPRSGDLSVYWYQQSLDQGLQFLIQYYNGEERAKGNILERFSAQQFPDLHSELNLSSLELGDSALYFCASSVAGTSSSYEQYFGPGTRLTVT.

The chain carries TRBV2 and TRBJ1-5, with 10 bases lining up with TRBD1. Unmatched junction bases numbered 5, after V lost 5 bases and J lost 4 bases. The CDR3 consists of 15 residues. Germline V CDR1 and CDR2: SNHLY, FYNNEI. The CDR3 DNA reads TGTGCCAGCAGTTTCGACAGGGGGCGGAATCAGCCCCAGCATTTT. It specifies CASSFDRGRNQPQHF.

The chain joins TRBV7-2 to TRBJ2-7, with D unresolved. CDR3 length equals 11 residues. Trimming removed 5 bases from V and 6 bases from J, with 8 bases in between. CDR1 is SGHTA and CDR2 is FQGNSA in the germline V gene. As DNA, the CDR3 is TGTGCCAGCAGCACCTCGGGCGAGCAGTACTTC. It is translated as CASSTSGEQYF.

The rearrangement joins TRBV7-2 to TRBJ1-6; 7 bases agree with TRBD1. After removal of 5 bases from V and 3 bases from J, the junction contained 1 base not matched to a gene. There are 14 residues in the CDR3. Germline V gene data show CDR1 as SGHTA and CDR2 as FQGNSA. This CDR3 is CASSDRVYNSPLHF. CDR3 DNA sequence: TGTGCCAGCAGCGACAGGGTCTATAATTCACCCCTCCACTTT. Full variable domain (missing parts from reference TRBV7-2 and TRBJ1-6): GAGVSQSPSNKVTEKGKDVELRCDPISGHTALYWYRQSLGQGLEFLIYFQGNSAPDKSGLPSDRFSAERTGGSVSTLTIQRTQQEDSAVYLCASSDRVYNSPLHFGNGTRLTVT.